One sample yielded the 9 T cell receptor beta chains listed below, sequenced in a study of shared clonotypes between healthy human individuals (dated by TCRdb to 2020 to 2021). Receptor amplification or capture employed the immunoSEQ multiplex PCR assay. In its TCRdb copy, this immuneACCESS table keeps in-frame sequences only and misses some clones. Where compared with another copy, unresolved V genes explain less than half of these, and the others have no known cause. The sample records 1,400,000 or so clones, less than 99% of which are singletons. The ten biggest clones cover about 0.4% of the sample. The sequenced sample consisted of naive CD4+ T cells sorted from blood. What this sample's cell subset or site label stands for: CD45RA+ positively selected. The receptor set was obtained from a man aged 25-45 years in good health.

This clone was detected only once. V and J are TRBV6-6 and TRBJ2-3, with a possible D match to TRBD2 (6 bases). In germline, CDR1 is MNHNY, CDR2 SVGAGI (reference sequence). There are 13 residues in the CDR3. The ends were cut back, 7 bases at V and 1 base at J, with 9 bases in the middle. As DNA, the CDR3 is TGTGCCAGCAACCCGGGGGGCACAGATACGCAGTATTTT. It specifies CASNPGGTDTQYF.

The J gene is TRBJ2-5, the V gene TRBV11-3, with TRBD2 identical over 11 bases. The length of the CDR3 is 17 residues. J gave up 2 bases and V 5 bases, and 10 bases lay outside the gene matches. Germline-derived CDR1 and CDR2 are SGHNT and YENEEA. In DNA form, the CDR3 reads TGTGCCAGCAGCCACGGAACTAGCGGGAGTGGACAAGAGACCCAGTACTTC. Translated: CASSHGTSGSGQETQYF.

CDR3 residues: CASWDSGEAFF. CDR3 sequence (DNA): TGCGCCAGCTGGGACAGTGGTGAAGCTTTCTTT. The V gene is TRBV5-1, the J gene TRBJ1-1; TRBD1 matches at 7 bases. Germline V gene lookup returns CDR1 SGHRS and CDR2 YFSETQ. V shed 7 bases, J shed 7 bases, and the junction held 4 bases outside the gene matches. The CDR3 runs to 11 residues.

This clone occurred once. The chain couples TRBV19 to TRBJ2-1, with 8 positions matching TRBD1. The CDR3 has 14 residues. Trimming at V came to 7 bases and at J to 7 bases, leaving 9 bases not matched to a gene. Germline-derived CDR1 and CDR2 are LNHDA and SQIVND (reference sequence). The CDR3 region is CASTADRVRNEQFF. CDR3 coding DNA: TGTGCCAGTACGGCGGACAGGGTTCGGAATGAGCAGTTCTTC. The full variable domain, with the rest looked up from reference TRBV19 and TRBJ2-1, is DGGITQSPKYLFRKEGQNVTLSCEQNLNHDAMYWYRQDPGQGLRLIYYSQIVNDFQKGDIAEGYSVSREKKESFPLTVTSAQKNPTAFYLCASTADRVRNEQFFGPGTRLTVL.

The chain carries TRBV5-1 and TRBJ1-1; D may be TRBD1 (6 bases). The germline V gene encodes CDR1 SGHRS and CDR2 YFSETQ. The CDR3 spans 12 residues. The germline V and J ends were trimmed by 3 bases and 8 bases, with 11 bases remaining between them. In DNA form, the CDR3 reads TGCGCCAGCAGCTCCTACAGGGACGAAGCTTTCTTT. This translates into CASSSYRDEAFF.

The chain couples TRBV5-1 to TRBJ1-1; 7 bases fit TRBD1. With V trimmed by 3 bases and J by 4 bases, 9 bases remained unmatched. The CDR3 contains 15 residues. Germline assignment: CDR1 SGHRS and CDR2 YFSETQ. The CDR3, as DNA: TGCGCCAGCAGCTCAGTATTACAGGGGAGCACTGAAGCTTTCTTT. Its protein product is CASSSVLQGSTEAFF.

The chain joins TRBV2 to TRBJ2-1, with a weak D call TRBD2 (5 bases). Germline V gene lookup returns CDR1 SNHLY and CDR2 FYNNEI. V was cut by 2 bases and J by 15 bases, with 20 bases left in between. The CDR3 runs to 14 residues. Written as DNA, the CDR3 is TGTGCCAGCAGTGAACGAGGGCTTGGGGTCCCTCGGTTCTTC. Translation: CASSERGLGVPRFF.

V and J are TRBV18 and TRBJ2-1; D remains unclear. The CDR3 contains 15 residues. V lost 4 bases and J 2 bases, leaving 12 bases between the germline ends. CDR1 KGHSH and CDR2 LQKENI come from the germline V gene. Here the CDR3 DNA reads TGTGCCAGCTCACTCGGCCCGGGCCCCTACAATGAGCAGTTCTTC. This translates into CASSLGPGPYNEQFF.

The V gene is TRBV5-1, the J gene TRBJ2-7; tentatively, D is TRBD2 (6 bases). Germline V gene data show CDR1 as SGHRS and CDR2 as YFSETQ. Trimming left V 0 bases short and J 2 bases short, with 12 bases between. CDR3 length: 15 amino acids. CDR3: CASSLDGRAPYEQYF. DNA of the CDR3: TGCGCCAGCAGCTTGGACGGGAGAGCCCCCTACGAGCAGTACTTC. Combining the CDR3 with reference TRBV5-1 and TRBJ2-7 gives the whole variable domain KAGVTQTPRYLIKTRGQQVTLSCSPISGHRSVSWYQQTPGQGLQFLFEYFSETQRNKGNFPGRFSGRQFSNSRSEMNVSTLELGDSALYLCASSLDGRAPYEQYFGPGTRLTVT.